The subject of this entry is one T cell receptor (beta chain). Its target is unknown. Use of 60 Vbeta and 13 Jbeta primers characterized the PCR. Some clones are missing from TCRdb's copy, which holds only in-frame ones; the method was immunoSEQ multiplex PCR. Counted here are about 160,000 clones, approximately 88% occurring once; the ten biggest clones make up around 0.93%. These data are taken from a study of cytomegalovirus exposure and HLA in healthy donors. Study-level points and caveats: Generally TCR sequences proved uncommon, though certain public TCRs appeared in numerous donors.

V lost 5 bases, J lost 2 bases, and 13 bases lay in between. The CDR3 runs to 15 residues. CDR1 and CDR2 from the germline V gene are MNHNY and SVGAGI (reference sequence). This clonotype was sampled from a woman aged 30 to 39 in good health and CMV-seronegative. Sequenced input: PBMCs. The V call is TRBV6-6, the J call TRBJ1-5, with D perhaps matching TRBD1 (5 bases). CDR3 nucleotide sequence: TGTGCCAGCAGTGCCCTCCAAGGGGGCAATCAGCCCCAGCATTTT. This gives the protein CASSALQGGNQPQHF.